The clone carrying this TCR beta chain was detected a few times. This entry comes from a study of OX40 agonist ivuxolimab in advanced cancers. About the research overall: Dose-escalation cases comprised hepatocellular carcinoma, melanoma, renal cell or head and neck cancer.

Generated by immunoSEQ multiplex PCR, the TCRdb table keeps only in-frame clones and is missing some. The sample carries tens of thousands of clones, 90% to 95% recorded once. The CDR3 loop spans 14 amino acids. The V and J ends lost 6 bases and 7 bases, in that order; junction bases with no gene match: 7. Germline-derived CDR1 and CDR2 are MRHNA and SNTAGT. The sample consisted of CD4+ or CD8+ T cells sorted from blood, taken in a trial of the OX40 agonist ivuxolimab. The receptor was isolated from an adult with an advanced solid tumor such as melanoma, head and neck, liver or kidney cancer. The V gene is TRBV6-4, the J gene TRBJ2-1; 9 nucleotides match TRBD1. In nucleotides, the CDR3 is TGTGCCAGCAGCGACAGGGGGGTTACTAATGAGCAGTTCTTC. Encoded protein: CASSDRGVTNEQFF.